This T cell receptor beta chain was observed in a study of control samples from healthy donors and cancer patients. V was pared by 3 bases and J by 1 base, with 3 bases of the junction left unmatched. The V gene's germline CDR1 is LNHDA and CDR2 SQIVND (reference sequence). The CDR3 covers 15 residues. Profiling relied on immunoSEQ multiplex PCR, and the TCRdb table lists in-frame clones only, not all of them. The sample comprises 75,000 to 100,000 clones, 80% to 90% of which are singletons, and 13% to 15% rests with the top ten. Sample: blood. The rearrangement links TRBV19 to TRBJ1-5; 7 bases are shared with TRBD1. The sequence was obtained from a man aged 30 to 45 in good health. The CDR3 is CASSIGTASNQPQHF. CDR3 DNA: TGTGCCAGTAGTATTGGGACAGCGAGCAATCAGCCCCAGCATTTT.